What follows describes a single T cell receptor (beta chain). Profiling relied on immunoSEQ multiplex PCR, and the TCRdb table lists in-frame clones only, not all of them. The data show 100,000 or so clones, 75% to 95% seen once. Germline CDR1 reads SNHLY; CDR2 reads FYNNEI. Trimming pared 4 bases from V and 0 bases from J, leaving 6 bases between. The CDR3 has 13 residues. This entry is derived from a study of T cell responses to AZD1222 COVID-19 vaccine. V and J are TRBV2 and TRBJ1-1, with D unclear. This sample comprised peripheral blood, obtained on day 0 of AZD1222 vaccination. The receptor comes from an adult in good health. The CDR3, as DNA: TGTGCCAGCAGTGGTTGGCTGAACACTGAAGCTTTCTTT. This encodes CASSGWLNTEAFF.